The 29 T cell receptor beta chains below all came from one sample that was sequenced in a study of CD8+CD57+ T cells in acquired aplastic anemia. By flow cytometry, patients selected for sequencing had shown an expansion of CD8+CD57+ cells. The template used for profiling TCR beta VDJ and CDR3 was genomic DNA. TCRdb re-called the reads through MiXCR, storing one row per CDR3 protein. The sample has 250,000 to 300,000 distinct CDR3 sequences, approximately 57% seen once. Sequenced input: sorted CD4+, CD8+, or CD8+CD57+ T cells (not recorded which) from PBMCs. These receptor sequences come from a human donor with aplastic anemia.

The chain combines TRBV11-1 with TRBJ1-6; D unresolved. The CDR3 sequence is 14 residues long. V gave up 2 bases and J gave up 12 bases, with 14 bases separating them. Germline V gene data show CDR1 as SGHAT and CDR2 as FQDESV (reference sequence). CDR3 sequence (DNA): TGTGCCAGCAGCTTACGGCAGATTAGTTTACCCCTCCACTTT. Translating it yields CASSLRQISLPLHF. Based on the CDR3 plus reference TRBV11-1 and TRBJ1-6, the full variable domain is EAEVAQSPRYKITEKSQAVAFWCDPISGHATLYWYRQILGQGPELLVQFQDESVVDDSQLPKDRFSAERLKGVDSTLKIQPAELGDSAMYLCASSLRQISLPLHFGNGTRLTVT.

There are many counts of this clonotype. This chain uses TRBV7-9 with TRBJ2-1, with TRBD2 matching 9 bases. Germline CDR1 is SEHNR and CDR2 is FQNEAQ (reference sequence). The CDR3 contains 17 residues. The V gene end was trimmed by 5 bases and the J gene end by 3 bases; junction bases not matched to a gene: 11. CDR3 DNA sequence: TGTGCCAGCAGCCGCCACCCGACTAGCGGAGGCTACAATGAGCAGTTCTTC. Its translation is CASSRHPTSGGYNEQFF.

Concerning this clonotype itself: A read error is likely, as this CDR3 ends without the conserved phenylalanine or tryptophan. CDR3: CASGDNRKGGGNTIYL. The CDR3 nucleotides read TGTGCCAGCGGCGATAACCGGAAGGGTGGAGGAAACACCATATATTTG. The chain combines TRBV9 with TRBJ1-3; D is ambiguous. CDR3 length: 16 residues. The V gene lost 7 bases and the J gene lost 4 bases, with 21 bases spanning the gap. Looked up from germline, CDR1 is SGDLS and CDR2 is YYNGEE.

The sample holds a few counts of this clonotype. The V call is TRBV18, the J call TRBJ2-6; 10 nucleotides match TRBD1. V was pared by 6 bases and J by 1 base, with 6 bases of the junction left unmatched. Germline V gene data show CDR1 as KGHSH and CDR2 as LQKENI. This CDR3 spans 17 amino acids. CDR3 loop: CASSTGGPPSGANVLTF. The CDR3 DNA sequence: TGTGCCAGCTCGACAGGGGGCCCCCCATCTGGGGCCAACGTCCTGACTTTC.

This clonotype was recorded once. This CDR3 is CASSLQGFRDGYTF. For the CDR3, the DNA is TGTGCCAGCAGCCTGCAGGGGTTTCGTGATGGCTACACCTTC. The V gene is TRBV5-6, the J gene TRBJ1-2, with D possibly TRBD1 on 6 matching bases. V was pared by 4 bases and J by 6 bases, with 16 bases between. Germline V gene data show CDR1 as SGHDT and CDR2 as YYEEEE. The CDR3 covers 14 residues.

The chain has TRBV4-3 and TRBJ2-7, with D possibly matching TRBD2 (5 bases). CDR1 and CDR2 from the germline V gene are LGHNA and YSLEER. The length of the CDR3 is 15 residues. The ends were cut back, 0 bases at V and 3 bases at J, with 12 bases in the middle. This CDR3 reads CASSQDGRAGYEQYF. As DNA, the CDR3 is TGCGCCAGCAGCCAAGATGGTCGGGCGGGCTACGAGCAGTACTTC.

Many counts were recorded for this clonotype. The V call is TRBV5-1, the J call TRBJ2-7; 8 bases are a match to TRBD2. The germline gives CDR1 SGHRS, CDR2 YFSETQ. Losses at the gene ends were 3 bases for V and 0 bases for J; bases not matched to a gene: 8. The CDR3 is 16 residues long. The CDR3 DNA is TGCGCCAGCAGCTATTCACTAGCGGTGAGCTCCTACGAGCAGTACTTC. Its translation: CASSYSLAVSSYEQYF.

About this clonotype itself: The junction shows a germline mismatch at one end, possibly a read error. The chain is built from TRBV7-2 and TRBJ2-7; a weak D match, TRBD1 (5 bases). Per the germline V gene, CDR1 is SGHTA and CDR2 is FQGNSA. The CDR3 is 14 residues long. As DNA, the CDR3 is TGCGCCAGCAGCCAAGTTTCAGGGTCCTACGAGCAGTACTTC. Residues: CASSQVSGSYEQYF.

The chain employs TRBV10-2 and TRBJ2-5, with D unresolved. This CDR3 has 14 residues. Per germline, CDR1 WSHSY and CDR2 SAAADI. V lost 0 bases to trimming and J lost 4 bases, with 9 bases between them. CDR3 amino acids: CASSESSVGETQYF. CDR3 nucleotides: TGCGCCAGCAGTGAGTCGTCGGTGGGAGAGACCCAGTACTTC.

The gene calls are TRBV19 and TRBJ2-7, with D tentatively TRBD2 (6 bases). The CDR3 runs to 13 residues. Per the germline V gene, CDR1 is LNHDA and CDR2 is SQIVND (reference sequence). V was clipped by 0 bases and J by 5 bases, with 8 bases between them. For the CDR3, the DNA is TGTGCCAGTAGTATAGATCGCGGGGACGAGCAGTACTTC. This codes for CASSIDRGDEQYF.

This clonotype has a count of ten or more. The CDR3 spells CASSPGRESTEAFF. The CDR3 bases are TGTGCCAGCTCACCAGGCAGGGAGAGCACTGAAGCTTTCTTT. The rearrangement joins TRBV18 to TRBJ1-1; TRBD1 is a possible D gene (5 bases). Germline CDR1 reads KGHSH; CDR2 reads LQKENI. Trimming pared 2 bases from V and 4 bases from J, leaving 11 bases between. The CDR3 is 14 residues long.

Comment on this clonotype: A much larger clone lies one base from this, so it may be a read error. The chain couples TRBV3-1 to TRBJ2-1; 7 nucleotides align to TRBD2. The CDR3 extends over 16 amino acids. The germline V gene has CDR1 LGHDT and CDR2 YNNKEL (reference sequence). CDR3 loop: CASSRDGGSPYNEQSF. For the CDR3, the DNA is TGTGCCAGCAGCCGGGATGGCGGGAGTCCCTACAATGAGCAGTCCTTC.

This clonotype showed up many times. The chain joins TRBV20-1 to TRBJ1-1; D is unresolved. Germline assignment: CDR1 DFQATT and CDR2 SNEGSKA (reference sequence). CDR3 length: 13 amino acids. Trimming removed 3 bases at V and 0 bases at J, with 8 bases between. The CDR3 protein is CSASLTVNTEAFF. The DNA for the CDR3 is TGCAGTGCTAGTTTGACTGTGAACACTGAAGCTTTCTTT.

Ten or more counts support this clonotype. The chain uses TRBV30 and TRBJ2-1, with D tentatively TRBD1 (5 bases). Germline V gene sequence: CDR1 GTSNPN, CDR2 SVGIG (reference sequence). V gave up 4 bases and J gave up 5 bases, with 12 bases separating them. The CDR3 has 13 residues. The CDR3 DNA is TGTGCCTGGAACCAGGGCCTGGACAATGAGCAGTTCTTC. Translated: CAWNQGLDNEQFF.

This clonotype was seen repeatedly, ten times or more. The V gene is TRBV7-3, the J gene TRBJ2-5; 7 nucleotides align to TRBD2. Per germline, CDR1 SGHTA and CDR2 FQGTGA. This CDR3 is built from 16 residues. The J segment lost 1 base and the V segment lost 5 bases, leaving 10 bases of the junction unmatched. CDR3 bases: TGTGCCAGCAGCCCCGGTGGCGGGAGAGTCCAAGAGACCCAGTACTTC. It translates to CASSPGGGRVQETQYF.

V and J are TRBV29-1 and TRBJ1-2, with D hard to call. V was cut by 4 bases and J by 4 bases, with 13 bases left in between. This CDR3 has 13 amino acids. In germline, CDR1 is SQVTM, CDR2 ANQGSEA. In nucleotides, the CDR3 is TGCAGCGTTGGTATCGTTGACCTCTATGGCTACACCTTC. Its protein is CSVGIVDLYGYTF.

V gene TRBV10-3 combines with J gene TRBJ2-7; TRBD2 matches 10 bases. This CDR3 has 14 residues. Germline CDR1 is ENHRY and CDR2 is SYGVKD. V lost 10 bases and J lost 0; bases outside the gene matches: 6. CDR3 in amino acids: CATSLAGPSYEQYF. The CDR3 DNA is TGTGCCACCTCACTAGCGGGGCCCTCCTACGAGCAGTACTTC.

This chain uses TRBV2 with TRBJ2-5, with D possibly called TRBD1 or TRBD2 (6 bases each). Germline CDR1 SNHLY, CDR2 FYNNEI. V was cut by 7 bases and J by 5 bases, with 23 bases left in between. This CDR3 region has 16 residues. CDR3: CASISGGSTSAETQYF. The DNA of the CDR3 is TGTGCCAGCATATCCGGGGGCTCAACTTCCGCGGAGACCCAGTACTTC.

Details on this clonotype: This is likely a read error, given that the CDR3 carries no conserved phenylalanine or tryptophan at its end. CDR3 nucleotide sequence: TGTGCCGGCAGTGCAAGGACAGCCAGGAATGAAAAACTGTTTTAT. Its protein is CAGSARTARNEKLFY. This chain joins TRBV2 and TRBJ1-4; possible D gene TRBD1, 6 bases. The V gene's germline CDR1 is SNHLY and CDR2 FYNNEI. CDR3 length: 15 amino acids.

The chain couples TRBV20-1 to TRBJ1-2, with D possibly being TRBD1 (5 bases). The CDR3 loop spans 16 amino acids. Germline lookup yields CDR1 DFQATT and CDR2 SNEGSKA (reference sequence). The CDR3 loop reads CSLARQRILANYGYTF. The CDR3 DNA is TGCAGCCTGGCCCGACAGCGGATACTGGCTAACTATGGCTACACCTTC.

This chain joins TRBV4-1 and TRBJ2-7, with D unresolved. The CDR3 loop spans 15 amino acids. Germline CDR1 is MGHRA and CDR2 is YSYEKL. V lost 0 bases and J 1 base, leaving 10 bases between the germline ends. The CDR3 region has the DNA TGCGCCAGCAGCCAAGATTTCGCAGGTTCCTACGAGCAGTACTTC. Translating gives CASSQDFAGSYEQYF.

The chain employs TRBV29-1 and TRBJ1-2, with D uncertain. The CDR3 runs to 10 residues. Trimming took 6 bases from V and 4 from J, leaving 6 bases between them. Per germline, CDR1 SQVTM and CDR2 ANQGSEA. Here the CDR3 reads CSVQSYGYTF. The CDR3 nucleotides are TGCAGCGTCCAATCCTATGGCTACACCTTC.

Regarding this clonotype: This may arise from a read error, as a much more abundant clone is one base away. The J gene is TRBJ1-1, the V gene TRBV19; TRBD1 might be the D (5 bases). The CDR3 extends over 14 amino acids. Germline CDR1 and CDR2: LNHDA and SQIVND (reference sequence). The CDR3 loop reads CASRIGAGWTETFF. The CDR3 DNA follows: TGTGCCAGTAGAATAGGGGCAGGGTGGACTGAAACTTTCTTT.

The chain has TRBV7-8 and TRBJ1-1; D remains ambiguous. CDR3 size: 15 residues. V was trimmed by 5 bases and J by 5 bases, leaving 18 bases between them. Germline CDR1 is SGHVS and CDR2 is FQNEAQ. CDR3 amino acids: CASSAQEGLWTEAFF. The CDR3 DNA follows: TGTGCCAGCAGCGCGCAAGAAGGGCTGTGGACTGAAGCTTTCTTT.

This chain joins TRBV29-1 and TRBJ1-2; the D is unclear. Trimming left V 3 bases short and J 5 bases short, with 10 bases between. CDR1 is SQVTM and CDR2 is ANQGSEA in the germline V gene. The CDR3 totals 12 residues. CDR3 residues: CSVEVRHYGYTF. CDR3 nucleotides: TGCAGCGTTGAGGTCAGACATTATGGCTACACCTTC.

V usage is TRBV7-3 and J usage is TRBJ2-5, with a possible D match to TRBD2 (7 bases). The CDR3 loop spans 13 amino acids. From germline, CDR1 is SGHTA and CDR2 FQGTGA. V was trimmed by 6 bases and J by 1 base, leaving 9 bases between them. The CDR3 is CASRGGAQETQYF. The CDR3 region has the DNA TGTGCCAGCAGAGGGGGGGCCCAAGAGACCCAGTACTTC.

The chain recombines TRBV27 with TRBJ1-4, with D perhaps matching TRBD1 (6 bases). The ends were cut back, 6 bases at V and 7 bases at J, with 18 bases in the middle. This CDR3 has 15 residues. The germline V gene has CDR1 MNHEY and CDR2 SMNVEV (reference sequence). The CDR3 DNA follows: TGTGCCAGCAGAACAGGGTCCGCGGGTTCTGAAAAACTGTTTTTT. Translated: CASRTGSAGSEKLFF.

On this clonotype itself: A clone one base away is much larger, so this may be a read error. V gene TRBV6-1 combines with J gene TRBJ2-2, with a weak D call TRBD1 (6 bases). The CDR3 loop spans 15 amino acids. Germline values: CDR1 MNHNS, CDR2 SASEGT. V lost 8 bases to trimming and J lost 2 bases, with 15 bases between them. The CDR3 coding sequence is TGTGCCAGCTCATGTCAGGGGATTAACACCGGGGAGCTGTTTTTT. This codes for CASSCQGINTGELFF.

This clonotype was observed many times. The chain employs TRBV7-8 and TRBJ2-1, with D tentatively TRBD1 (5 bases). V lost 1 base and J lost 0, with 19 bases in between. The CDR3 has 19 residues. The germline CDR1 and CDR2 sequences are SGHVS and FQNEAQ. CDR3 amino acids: CASSLVGRATRSSYNEQFF. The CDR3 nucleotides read TGTGCCAGCAGCTTAGTAGGCAGGGCTACCCGGAGCTCCTACAATGAGCAGTTCTTC.